The subject of this entry is one TCR beta chain. Antigen: not known. The same CDR3 is also encoded by other DNA sequences in this sample. TCRB transcripts that were expressed got sequenced, as all of the isolated RNA had been reverse transcribed. The method was immunoSEQ multiplex PCR; TCRdb's version includes in-frame clones alone and lacks a portion of them. The sample has under 400,000 clones; approximately 12% are singletons. This entry belongs to a study of beta chain features in type 1 diabetes. General study findings and limits: Naive, central memory and Treg TCRB repertoires appeared more alike in patients than in healthy donors. Whether HLA type influences TCRB rearrangement remained unresolved here. People with Type 1 diabetes carried modestly yet significantly shorter TCRB CDR3s in all four CD4+ subsets.

The length of the CDR3 is 12 residues. V shed 5 bases, J shed 7 bases, and the junction held 2 bases outside the gene matches. Germline V lookup: CDR1 SEHNR, CDR2 FQNEAQ (reference sequence). CD45RO/CCR7/CD25/CD127/CD95/CD27 separated CD4+ naive, central memory, regulatory and stem cell-like memory cells by sorting. Post-sort purity exceeded 98% for all sorted populations. This chain links TRBV7-9 with TRBJ2-1; 7 nucleotides match TRBD2. Sequencing used naive CD4+ T cells from blood. This TCR derives from a woman younger than 30 with type 1 diabetes. The CDR3 loop is CASSPGGNEQFF. In DNA form, the CDR3 reads TGTGCCAGCAGCCCGGGGGGAAATGAGCAGTTCTTC. The full variable domain, its missing parts supplied by reference TRBV7-9 and TRBJ2-1, is DTGVSQNPRHKITKRGQNVTFRCDPISEHNRLYWYRQTLGQGPEFLTYFQNEAQLEKSRLLSDRFSAERPKGSFSTLEIQRTEQGDSAMYLCASSPGGNEQFFGPGTRLTVL.